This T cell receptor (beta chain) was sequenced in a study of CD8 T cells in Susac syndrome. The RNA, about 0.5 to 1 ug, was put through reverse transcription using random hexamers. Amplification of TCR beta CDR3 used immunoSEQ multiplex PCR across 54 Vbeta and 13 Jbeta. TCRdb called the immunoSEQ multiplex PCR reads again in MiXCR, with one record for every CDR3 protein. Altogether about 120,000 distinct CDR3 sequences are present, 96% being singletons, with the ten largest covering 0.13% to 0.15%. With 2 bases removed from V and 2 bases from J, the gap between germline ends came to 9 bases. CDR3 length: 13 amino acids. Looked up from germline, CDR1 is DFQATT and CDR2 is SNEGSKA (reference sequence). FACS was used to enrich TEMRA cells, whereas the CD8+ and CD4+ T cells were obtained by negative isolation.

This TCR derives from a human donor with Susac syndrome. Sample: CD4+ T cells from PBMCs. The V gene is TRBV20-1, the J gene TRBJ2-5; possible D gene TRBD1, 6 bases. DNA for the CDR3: TGCAGTGCTAGATTACAGGGACAAGAGACCCAGTACTTC. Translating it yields CSARLQGQETQYF.